These 16 T cell receptor beta chains were sequenced from one sample in a study of human T cells and chemical hapten exposure. Time point noted: patch test 1, 2 weeks after DPC sensitization. Treatment specified: therapeutic diphenylcyclopropenone sensitization with weekly scalp DPC. Via MiXCR, TCRdb re-called the RACE reads, giving one row per CDR3 protein. The table lists 100,000 or so distinct CDR3 sequences, 9.5% to 11% of them singletons, with approximately 4% in the top ten. The sequencing used whole blood, collected in connection with sensitization to the hapten diphenylcyclopropenone (DPC). The origin of the receptors is a woman between 35 and 50 years old with alopecia areata. Some clones in this sample may be carry-over from other donors' samples.

This clonotype was picked up a small number of times. This chain uses TRBV4-3 with TRBJ2-5, with D possibly being TRBD1 (6 bases). V was pared by 0 bases and J by 2 bases, with 19 bases between. The V gene's germline CDR1 is LGHNA and CDR2 YSLEER. The length of the CDR3 is 18 residues. The CDR3 loop is CASSQDLDGRTEQETQYF. The CDR3 coding sequence is TGCGCCAGCAGCCAAGATCTGGACGGTCGGACAGAGCAAGAGACCCAGTACTTC.

This clonotype was seen repeatedly, ten times or more. The rearrangement joins TRBV5-4 to TRBJ1-5; D not resolved. V was clipped by 0 bases and J by 0 bases, with 10 bases between them. This CDR3 contains 16 residues. Germline lookup yields CDR1 SGHNT and CDR2 YYREEE (reference sequence). CDR3 coding DNA: TGTGCCAGCAGCTTGGACAGCCCCAATAGCAATCAGCCCCAGCATTTT. Amino acid sequence: CASSLDSPNSNQPQHF.

This clonotype was detected only a few times. The CDR3 nucleotides read TGCGCCAGCAGCCAAGAAGGGAAAGGGACACTCCAAGAGACCCAGTACTTC. Amino acids: CASSQEGKGTLQETQYF. The J gene is TRBJ2-5, the V gene TRBV4-1, with a weak D call TRBD1 (6 bases). Deletions cut 0 bases from V and 1 base from J, with 15 bases between. Germline assignment: CDR1 MGHRA and CDR2 YSYEKL. This CDR3 is 17 amino acids long.

The V call is TRBV28, the J call TRBJ2-7; D gene ambiguous. CDR1 and CDR2 from the germline V gene are MDHEN and SYDVKM. V was cut by 6 bases and J by 9 bases, with 15 bases left in between. This CDR3 has 12 residues. The CDR3 nucleotides are TGTGCCAGCAGCGGCAACGAACGGGCGCAGTACTTC. Its protein is CASSGNERAQYF.

For the CDR3, the DNA is TGTGCCAGCAGTGCGGGGTTTCGGGGCAAAAACATTCAGTACTTC. Translated, it gives CASSAGFRGKNIQYF. V gene TRBV6-5 combines with J gene TRBJ2-4; perhaps TRBD2 as D (6 bases). Trimming stripped 5 bases from V and 3 bases from J, with 14 bases between. The CDR3 extends over 15 amino acids. Germline lookup yields CDR1 MNHEY and CDR2 SVGAGI.

The chain employs TRBV5-4 and TRBJ2-6; D is unclear. The germline V gene has CDR1 SGHNT and CDR2 YYREEE (reference sequence). The CDR3 length is 18 residues. Deletions cut 0 bases from V and 0 bases from J, with 13 bases between. CDR3 amino acids: CASSLVVDSYSGANVLTF. CDR3 DNA: TGTGCCAGCAGCTTGGTTGTAGACTCATACTCTGGGGCCAACGTCCTGACTTTC.

This clonotype was counted ten times or more. CDR3 sequence: CASSLVGRATEAFF. The CDR3 DNA sequence: TGTGCCAGCAGCTTAGTGGGGCGGGCCACTGAAGCTTTCTTT. The chain is built from TRBV11-2 and TRBJ1-1, with D possibly matching TRBD1 (5 bases). The V end was cut by 1 base, the J end by 4 bases, with 10 bases between. The CDR3 has 14 residues. The germline V gene has CDR1 SGHAT and CDR2 FQNNGV.

The chain recombines TRBV25-1 with TRBJ1-5, with 8 bases matching TRBD1. V shed 5 bases, J shed 0 bases, and the junction held 12 bases outside the gene matches. Germline V gives CDR1 MGHDK, CDR2 SYGVNS. This CDR3 is 18 amino acids long. The CDR3 DNA reads TGTGCCAGCAGTAGAGGACAGGGAAAGGGCTATAGCAATCAGCCCCAGCATTTT. This sequence encodes CASSRGQGKGYSNQPQHF.

The rearrangement joins TRBV3-1 to TRBJ2-3, with a weak D call TRBD1 (6 bases). Trimming took 4 bases from V and 0 from J, leaving 11 bases between them. The CDR3 is made up of 15 amino acids. CDR1 and CDR2 from the germline V gene are LGHDT and YNNKEL (reference sequence). The CDR3 bases are TGTGCCAGCAGCCCTACAGGGCTCAGCACAGATACGCAGTATTTT. This codes for CASSPTGLSTDTQYF.

There are many counts of this clonotype. The rearrangement links TRBV12-3 or TRBV12-4 to TRBJ1-2, with a possible D match to TRBD1 (6 bases). The germline V and J ends were trimmed by 6 bases and 7 bases, with 9 bases remaining between them. The CDR3 covers 11 residues. The CDR3 bases are TGTGCCAGCAGGGGGGCGGGTGGCTACACCTTC. It specifies CASRGAGGYTF.

This clonotype was observed a few times. This chain uses TRBV2 with TRBJ2-4; no definite D call. The CDR3 runs to 13 residues. Germline V gives CDR1 SNHLY, CDR2 FYNNEI. Trimming left V 3 bases short and J 7 bases short, with 10 bases between. CDR3 sequence reads: CASSERLPNIQYF. The CDR3 coding sequence is TGTGCCAGCAGTGAGAGGCTCCCCAACATTCAGTACTTC. Looking up the rest from reference TRBV2 and TRBJ2-4 gives the full variable domain: EPEVTQTPSHQVTQMGQEVILRCVPISNHLYFYWYRQILGQKVEFLVSFYNNEISEKSEIFDDQFSVERPDGSNFTLKIRSTKLEDSAMYFCASSERLPNIQYFGAGTRLSVL.

This clonotype was seen more than once but under ten times. CDR3: CASSLVPGLNEQFF. The CDR3 nucleotides read TGTGCCAGCAGTTTAGTTCCGGGTCTCAATGAGCAGTTCTTC. The chain is built from TRBV12-3 or TRBV12-4 and TRBJ2-1; D not resolved. The CDR3 consists of 14 residues. Trimming pared 1 base from V and 6 bases from J, leaving 10 bases between.

This rearrangement joins TRBV6-4 to TRBJ2-3; 12 positions match TRBD2. V dropped 5 bases and J dropped 2; count of bases not matched to a gene: 5. The CDR3 length is 16 residues. The germline CDR1 and CDR2 sequences are MRHNA and SNTAGT. The CDR3 DNA reads as TGTGCCAGCAGTTCTGGACTAGCGGGATCCACAGATACGCAGTATTTT. Its protein is CASSSGLAGSTDTQYF.

V and J are TRBV19 and TRBJ2-1; 13 positions agree with TRBD2. The CDR3 contains 21 residues. V lost 7 bases and J lost 0; bases outside the gene matches: 18. Germline values: CDR1 LNHDA, CDR2 SQIVND (reference sequence). The CDR3 DNA follows: TGTGCCAGTATAGCATATGGGACTAGCGGGATCGGTCCCAGCTCCTACAATGAGCAGTTCTTC. It yields the protein CASIAYGTSGIGPSSYNEQFF.

V and J are TRBV3-1 and TRBJ2-1; no clear D. Germline assignment: CDR1 LGHDT and CDR2 YNNKEL (reference sequence). V dropped 6 bases and J dropped 7 bases, with 10 bases sitting between them. The CDR3 contains 12 residues. This CDR3 reads CASRPLGNEQFF. DNA for the CDR3: TGTGCCAGCAGGCCCCTCGGAAATGAGCAGTTCTTC.

The V gene is TRBV9, the J gene TRBJ1-1; D unclear. This CDR3 comprises 13 residues. Germline assignment: CDR1 SGDLS and CDR2 YYNGEE. V shed 0 bases and J shed 6 bases, with 9 bases lying between them. CDR3 residues: CASSVVSAAEAFF. CDR3 nucleotides: TGTGCCAGCAGCGTAGTGTCGGCAGCTGAAGCTTTCTTT. Supplemented by reference TRBV9 and TRBJ1-1, the full variable domain reads DSGVTQTPKHLITATGQRVTLRCSPRSGDLSVYWYQQSLDQGLQFLIQYYNGEERAKGNILERFSAQQFPDLHSELNLSSLELGDSALYFCASSVVSAAEAFFGQGTRLTVV.